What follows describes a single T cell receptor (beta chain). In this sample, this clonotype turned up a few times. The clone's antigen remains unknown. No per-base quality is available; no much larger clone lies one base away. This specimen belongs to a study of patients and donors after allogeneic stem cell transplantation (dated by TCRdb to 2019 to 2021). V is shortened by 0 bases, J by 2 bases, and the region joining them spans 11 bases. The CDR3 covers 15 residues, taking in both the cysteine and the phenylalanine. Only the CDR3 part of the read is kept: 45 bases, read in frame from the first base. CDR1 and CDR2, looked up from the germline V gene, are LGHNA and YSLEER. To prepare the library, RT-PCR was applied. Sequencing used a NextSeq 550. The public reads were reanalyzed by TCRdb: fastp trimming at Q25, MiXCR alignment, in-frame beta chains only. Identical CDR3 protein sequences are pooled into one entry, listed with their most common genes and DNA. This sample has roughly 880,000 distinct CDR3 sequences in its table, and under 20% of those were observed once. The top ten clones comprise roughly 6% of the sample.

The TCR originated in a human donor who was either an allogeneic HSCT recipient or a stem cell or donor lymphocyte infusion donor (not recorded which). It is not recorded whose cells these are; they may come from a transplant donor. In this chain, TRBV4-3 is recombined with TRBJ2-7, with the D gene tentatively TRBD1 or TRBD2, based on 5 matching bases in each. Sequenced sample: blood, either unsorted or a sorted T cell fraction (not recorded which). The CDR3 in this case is CASSQESRGPYEQYF. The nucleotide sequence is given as TGCGCCAGCAGCCAAGAATCGAGGGGCCCCTACGAGCAGTACTTC.